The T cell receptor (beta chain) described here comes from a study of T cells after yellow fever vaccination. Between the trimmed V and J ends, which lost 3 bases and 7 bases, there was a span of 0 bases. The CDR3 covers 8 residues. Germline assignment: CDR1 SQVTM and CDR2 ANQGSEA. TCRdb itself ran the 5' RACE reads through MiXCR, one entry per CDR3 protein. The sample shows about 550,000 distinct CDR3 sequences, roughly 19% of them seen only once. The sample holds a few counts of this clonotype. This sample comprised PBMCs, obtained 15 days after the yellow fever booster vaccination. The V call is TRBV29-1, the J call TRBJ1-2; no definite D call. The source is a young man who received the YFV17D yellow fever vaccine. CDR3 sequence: CSVDGYTF. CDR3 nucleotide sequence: TGCAGCGTTGATGGCTACACCTTC. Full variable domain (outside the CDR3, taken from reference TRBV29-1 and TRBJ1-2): SAVISQKPSRDICQRGTSLTIQCQVDSQVTMMFWYRQQPGQSLTLIATANQGSEATYESGFVIDKFPISRPNLTFSTLTVSNMSPEDSSIYLCSVDGYTFGSGTRLTVV.